The entry below describes one TCR beta chain. Its antigen remains undetermined. Nothing much larger sits one base from this clone, and base qualities are not available. The library relied on the immunoSEQ multiplex PCR assay. For the multiplex PCR, a mixture combining 60 forward primers for TCR Vbeta segments and 13 reverse primers for TCR Jbeta segments was used. The CDR3 region of rearranged TCR beta genes was amplified from genomic DNA with a multiplex PCR assay. Amplified TCR beta libraries were sequenced as 87-base-pair reads on the Illumina HiSeq System. On the study's bioinformatics: In a later analysis, roughly 80 million unique TCR beta chains were counted across the roughly 670 repertoires, and roughly 9.9 million of these chains were shared by at least two donors. Raw reads were error-corrected and collapsed into unique sequences with a nearest-neighbor algorithm that merged closely related sequences to remove PCR and sequencing errors. V, D and J gene segments were assigned by aligning CDR3 sequences to IMGT reference sequences. Each retained sequence needed at least a six-nucleotide match to both a V gene segment and a J gene segment. Rearrangements were classified as productive when the CDR3 lacked stop codons and remained in frame with V and J, and all other rearrangements were classified as non-productive. Following IMGT convention, CDR3 was defined as the stretch from the second conserved V-encoded cysteine up to the conserved J-encoded phenylalanine. The earlier analysis of some 540 of the donors excluded any sequence lacking an unambiguous match to a single V gene segment. An earlier analysis of some 500 of the donors classified V segments as functional when productive rearrangements were above 56.7% and as segregating when the standard deviation between donors was above 5%. A statistical classification framework was built to diagnose cytomegalovirus status from the catalog of TCR beta chain sequences. In a later analysis, TCR nucleotide sequences were compared against IMGT/GENE-DB human TR gene sequences so that V and J genes could be assigned. A later analysis assigned CDR3 sequences and most-parsimonious VDJ recombination scenarios with the TCRdist pipeline. In a later analysis, each TCR beta chain was defined by its CDR3 amino acid sequence together with its V-gene family, and reads lacking a unique V-gene family were excluded. In a later analysis, around 650 highly shared, low-generation-probability nucleotide sequences were removed to address suspected cross-contamination and a sequencing artifact. In a later analysis, a clonal expansion index was calculated for each public chain from normalized within-repertoire ranks of inferred template counts. A later analysis computed generation probabilities with a VDJ recombination model fitted to out-of-frame rearrangements, and checked the results against IGoR. In a later analysis, hypergeometric tests were used to score TCR-TCR, TCR-HLA and TCR-CMV co-occurrence, with a repertoire-size bias correction applied to TCR pairs. In a later analysis, false discovery rates were estimated by permuting HLA or CMV assignments 20 times. In a later analysis, co-occurring TCRs were grouped using DBSCAN, and TCRdist sequence similarity was added for clustering within HLA-allele-positive subsets. Co-occurrence clustering excluded repertoires with fewer than 30,000 or more than 120,000 public chains, plus five with anomalous nucleotide sharing. Not all clones reach the TCRdb copy of this immuneACCESS table, which keeps in-frame sequences only. Checked studies attribute under half of the gap to unresolved V genes and leave the rest unexplained. V and J calls and clone size are copied from that table; D and trimming were computed from the DNA. The sample table contains roughly 130,000 clones; only one count was recorded for about 80% of them. The top ten constitute less than 1.5% of the sample.

The source of the sample is a study of cytomegalovirus exposure and HLA in healthy donors (dated by TCRdb to the late 2010s). Regarding the complete study: According to an earlier analysis of 587 of the donors, some 180 million T cells yielded roughly 110 million unique TCR beta sequences and 250 to 350 Gb of sequence data. An early release covering roughly 640 HLA-typed donors comprised around 300 gigabases of sequencing data and about 90 million unique TCR sequences. Of the 350 to 400 genotyped donors, 81% fell in the genetic ancestry cluster associated with self-reported Caucasian donors. The study was designed to test whether signatures of past pathogen exposure could be identified by cataloging public T cell receptors. Using immunosequencing, the study profiled T cell repertoires from about 620 subjects and related those repertoires to cytomegalovirus serostatus. Besides the first cohort of hundreds of subjects, a separate validation cohort made up of 95 to 150 different subjects was used. To predict cytomegalovirus infection status, the study brought together high-throughput TCR immunosequencing, statistical association of individual TCRs with disease status, and machine learning. In a later analysis, previously published TCR beta repertoires from 666 donors were re-analyzed and high-resolution HLA genotyping was added so that TCR occurrence patterns could be studied. Rather than using new phenotypic data, the later analysis identified candidate immune exposures from TCR beta sequences and from how often those sequences occurred across donors. In an earlier analysis of roughly 540 of the donors, high-throughput TCR beta sequencing was used to judge whether each TCR beta V gene segment behaved as functional or pseudogenic. Donor age, sex, ethnicity and CMV serostatus were compiled alongside the repertoire data. In a later genetic analysis, genome-wide SNP genotypes for about 55% of the roughly 700 donors were used, and that subset was treated as a discovery cohort. All discovery cohort repertoires had been generated using a single sequencing platform. Both class I and class II loci were covered by HLA typing, at four-digit resolution. The number of donors typed differed by locus, with roughly 620-630 for A, B, C, DRB1 and DQB1, approximately 500 for DQA1, about 610 for DPA1, and roughly 450 for DPB1. Four to six DR-DQ haplotypes were handled as single units for association and clustering, since linkage in the cohort was strong. On average, roughly 250,000 unique TCR beta nucleotide sequences were sequenced per donor among about 400 genotyped donors of the cohort, with 15% to 20% of those sequences being non-productive.

The cohort comprised some 680 healthy bone marrow donors. Cohort members were all nominally healthy when sampled, although unrecorded immune exposures were likely present. The donor was CMV seropositive and was included in the group of 289 seropositive cohort members. Every donor gave a peripheral blood sample, and the peripheral blood mononuclear cells from that sample were used for TCR beta sequencing. Genomic DNA extraction from the blood cell samples was performed with the Qiagen DNeasy Blood Extraction Kit. The paper's findings and limits, for the study overall: Correlated functional status among segregating V segments might be attributable to linkage disequilibrium, but an unknown experimental factor could not be ruled out. In the study, around 160 TCR beta chains were listed as associated with cytomegalovirus. In a later analysis, the rate of TCR association differed among HLA loci, with DRB1 alleles having the most associated TCRs and HLA-C alleles having the fewest. A few of the identified cytomegalovirus-associated TCR beta chains were confirmed in vitro to be specific for cytomegalovirus antigens. CMV serostatus was the only immune exposure information available for the cohort. A later analysis associated 15,000 to 20,000 TCR beta sequences with specific HLA alleles at a false discovery rate of 0.05. Most CMV-associated TCR beta chains appeared to be HLA-restricted in a later analysis, and the HLA associations seemed to be driven largely by CMV exposure. The presence/absence analyses assumed that sequencing depth was roughly uniform across donors, and that assumption may not be true. This cohort had only TCR beta chains sequenced, and the lack of alpha or paired-chain data limited which features could be detected. Across donors, most TCR sequences were observed very rarely, whereas some public TCRs were present in many individuals. A cluster of highly shared sequence variants was judged likely to be a technical artifact of the sequencing pipeline. In a later analysis, HLA-associated TCR beta chains showed more clonal expansion and lower generation probabilities than non-associated chains that were equally common. A further reported finding was that TCR beta sequences accurately predicted the HLA-A and HLA-B alleles for most subjects in the first cohort. When HLA alleles, especially DR and DQ, strongly co-occurred, TCR associations were difficult to assign to individual alleles. A later genetic analysis reported fewer N-insertions in productive TCRs among donors in an Asian-associated ancestry cluster than the roughly 620-donor mean. In a later analysis, several top co-occurrence clusters were reported to appear linked to parvovirus B19, influenza, CMV and Epstein-Barr virus. In an earlier analysis of some 500 of the donors, most TCR beta V segments appeared in productive rearrangements about 87% or about 30% of the time, broadly matching IMGT annotations. Because HLA typing was unavailable for some donors at each locus, only the typed subset was used in association tests. The 87-base-pair reads could not distinguish some IMGT-functional V segments, including TRBV6-2 and TRBV6-3, so those segments were excluded. The authors suggested that the approach could potentially be generalized to other disease states and immunological phenotypes. Because counts were too low, roughly 16 rarely observed V segments, including chromosome 9 orphons, were excluded from the earlier analysis of 587 of the donors. Cytomegalovirus status was reported to be diagnosed by the classifier with high specificity and sensitivity in both the original and validation cohorts. An association between a missense DCLRE1C variant and V-gene and J-gene trimming of TCR beta chains was found in a later genetic analysis and replicated in an independent cohort.

V is clipped by 5 bases and J by 3 bases, and the sequence between their germline boundaries is 13 bases long. The CDR3 covers 14 residues, taking in both the cysteine and the phenylalanine. Only the CDR3 part of the read is kept: 42 bases, read in frame from the first base. CDR1 and CDR2 are drawn from the germline V gene: SGHAT, FQNNGV. What was sequenced was PBMCs. The receptor was derived from a male donor in good health and CMV-seropositive. The chain links TRBV11-2 with TRBJ2-5; the D region possibly corresponds to TRBD1 (6 bases align). The DNA sequence follows: TGTGCCAGCAGCACACAGACAGGTGAAGAGACCCAGTACTTC. The translation is CASSTQTGEETQYF.